A selection of T cell receptor beta chains follows, all from one sample in a study of blood T cell repertoires in COVID-19. Profiling relied on immunoSEQ multiplex PCR, and the TCRdb table lists in-frame clones only, not all of them. The sample records under 300,000 clones, 84% being singletons. Sequencing was performed on peripheral blood. All receptors derive from a woman aged 40 to 50 who had recovered from COVID-19. The CDR3 runs from the conserved cysteine through the conserved F or W. The D gene is left open where the match is weak. Clone size, where shown, is once, few, many, or a class for clones that have expanded.

TRBJ2-6 | TRBV28 | . | . | CASSPLSGANVLTF | TGTGCCAGCAGTCCTCTATCTGGGGCCAACGTCCTGACTTTC
TRBJ2-3 | TRBV19 | . | TRBD2 | CASSIRGSGGSDTQYF | TGTGCCAGTAGTATTCGAGGCAGCGGGGGGTCAGATACGCAGTATTTT
TRBJ1-5 | TRBV5-1 | . | . | CASSLGAGRNQPQHF | TGCGCCAGCAGCTTGGGGGCTGGGCGAAATCAGCCCCAGCATTTT
TRBJ1-2 | TRBV19 | . | . | CASSPGAGVAYGYTF | TGTGCCAGTAGTCCAGGAGCAGGGGTGGCCTATGGCTACACCTTC
TRBJ1-1 | TRBV27 | . | . | CASSLWEGSTEAFF | TGTGCCAGCAGTTTATGGGAGGGGAGCACTGAAGCTTTCTTT
TRBJ2-3 | TRBV19 | . | TRBD1 | CASSDRGLTDTQYF | TGTGCCAGTTCTGACAGGGGGCTAACAGATACGCAGTATTTT
TRBJ2-1 | TRBV19 | . | . | CASSMEGQHNEQFF | TGTGCCAGTAGTATGGAAGGACAGCACAATGAGCAGTTCTTC
TRBJ1-4 | TRBV7-9 | once | TRBD1 | CASSLQTGLKVFF | TGTGCCAGCAGCTTACAGACAGGGTTAAAGGTGTTTTTT
TRBJ2-1 | TRBV15 | . | TRBD2 | CATSRSYSGAGNEQFF | TGTGCCACCAGCAGATCCTATAGCGGGGCTGGCAATGAGCAGTTCTTC
TRBJ1-6 | TRBV7-2 | . | TRBD1 | CASSHVQGLNSPLHF | TGTGCCAGCAGCCACGTACAGGGGCTCAATTCACCCCTCCACTTT
TRBJ2-1 | TRBV5-1 | . | TRBD2 | CASRVAGGPDNEQFF | TGCGCCAGCAGAGTAGCGGGGGGGCCGGACAATGAGCAGTTCTTC
TRBJ2-5 | TRBV2 | . | . | CASNRDSQYQETQYF | TGTGCCAGCAACCGAGACAGTCAGTACCAAGAGACCCAGTACTTC
TRBJ1-2 | TRBV2 | . | . | CASNVVQGPGYTF | TGTGCCAGCAACGTCGTACAGGGTCCCGGCTACACCTTC
TRBJ2-7 | TRBV5-1 | . | TRBD1 | CASSLGQALYEQYF | TGCGCCAGCAGCCTGGGACAGGCGCTGTACGAGCAGTACTTC
TRBJ1-1 | TRBV7-2 | few | . | CASSLYSGTAFF | TGTGCCAGCAGCTTGTATTCAGGTACGGCTTTCTTT
TRBJ1-2 | TRBV3-1/TRBV3-2 | . | TRBD1 | CASSQVSQGAYNGYTF | TGTGCCAGCAGCCAAGTATCGCAGGGGGCGTACAATGGCTACACCTTC
TRBJ2-2 | TRBV7-2 | . | . | CASSQRFTGELFF | TGTGCCAGCAGCCAGCGATTCACCGGGGAGCTGTTTTTT
TRBJ1-4 | TRBV7-9 | . | . | CASSLGRSATNEKLFF | TGTGCCAGCAGCTTGGGGAGGTCTGCAACTAATGAAAAACTGTTTTTT
TRBJ1-6 | TRBV3-1/TRBV3-2 | . | TRBD1 | CASSQGTGLDSPLHF | TGTGCCAGCAGCCAAGGGACAGGGTTAGATTCACCCCTCCACTTT
TRBJ2-7 | TRBV7-9 | . | TRBD1 | CASSYTGGLGDEQYF | TGTGCCAGCAGCTACACAGGGGGCCTTGGGGACGAGCAGTACTTC
TRBJ2-5 | TRBV9 | . | . | CASSVAYFPGDQYF | TGTGCCAGCAGCGTAGCATACTTTCCGGGAGACCAGTACTTC
TRBJ1-2 | TRBV5-1 | . | . | CASSLEGPRGYGYTF | TGCGCCAGCAGCTTGGAAGGTCCCAGGGGATATGGCTACACCTTC
TRBJ2-2 | TRBV5-1 | . | . | CASSLEGVRAGELFF | TGCGCCAGCAGCTTGGAAGGGGTTCGGGCTGGGGAGCTGTTTTTT
TRBJ2-1 | TRBV15 | . | TRBD2 | CATLAGGQRYNEQFF | TGTGCCACCCTAGCGGGGGGACAAAGGTACAATGAGCAGTTCTTC
TRBJ2-1 | TRBV9 | . | TRBD2 | CASSVRSGIIGSYNEQFF | TGTGCCAGCAGCGTGAGGAGCGGGATTATCGGCTCCTACAATGAGCAGTTCTTC
TRBJ2-2 | TRBV4-2 | . | TRBD1 | CASSQLTGVRTGELFF | TGTGCCAGCAGCCAATTGACAGGGGTCCGCACCGGGGAGCTGTTTTTT
TRBJ1-1 | TRBV2 | once | . | CASSERGRNTEAFF | TGTGCCAGCAGTGAGAGGGGGAGGAACACTGAAGCTTTCTTT
TRBJ2-1 | TRBV5-1 | . | . | CASSPEAGQYNEQFF | TGCGCCAGCAGTCCCGAGGCGGGGCAATACAATGAGCAGTTCTTC
TRBJ1-1 | TRBV19 | . | . | CASSIGPGGNTEAFF | TGTGCCAGTAGTATAGGGCCAGGTGGGAACACTGAAGCTTTCTTT
TRBJ2-1 | TRBV6-6 | . | TRBD2 | CASSHPTSGVSEQFF | TGTGCCAGCAGTCATCCGACTAGCGGGGTTAGTGAGCAGTTCTTC
TRBJ1-5 | TRBV6-5 | few | . | CASSDRDSNQPQHF | TGTGCCAGCAGCGACCGGGATTCCAATCAGCCCCAGCATTTT
TRBJ2-7 | TRBV6-5 | . | TRBD1 | CASSYRQGYEQYF | TGTGCCAGCAGCTACAGACAGGGTTACGAGCAGTACTTC
TRBJ2-3 | TRBV28 | . | . | CASSSLTYRGTESPDTQYF | TGTGCCAGCAGTTCCCTTACTTACCGGGGGACCGAGAGTCCAGATACGCAGTATTTT
TRBJ2-7 | TRBV6-5 | . | . | CASSYSSAYEQYF | TGTGCCAGCAGTTACTCTTCCGCCTACGAGCAGTACTTC
TRBJ2-3 | TRBV6-5 | . | TRBD1 | CASRPQGVWPDTQYF | TGTGCCAGCAGGCCTCAGGGGGTCTGGCCAGATACGCAGTATTTT
TRBJ1-1 | TRBV27 | . | TRBD1 | CASSPLTGAEDTEAFF | TGTGCCAGCAGTCCATTGACAGGGGCGGAGGACACTGAAGCTTTCTTT
TRBJ2-3 | TRBV6-5 | . | . | CASPGDTDTQYF | TGTGCCAGCCCGGGGGACACAGATACGCAGTATTTT
TRBJ2-7 | TRBV29-1 | . | . | CSVLDYEQYF | TGCAGCGTCCTAGACTACGAGCAGTACTTC
TRBJ2-7 | TRBV11-3 | . | . | CASSLLYEQYF | TGTGCCAGCAGCTTACTTTACGAGCAGTACTTC
TRBJ1-2 | TRBV7-9 | . | TRBD1 | CASSYSQGGGYGYTF | TGTGCCAGCAGCTACTCCCAGGGGGGAGGCTATGGCTACACCTTC
TRBJ2-7 | TRBV20-1 | . | TRBD2 | CSASVTGGEQYF | TGCAGTGCTAGTGTTACGGGGGGGGAGCAGTACTTC
TRBJ2-5 | TRBV6-5 | . | . | CASSSPGGTQYF | TGTGCCAGCAGTTCCCCGGGTGGGACCCAGTACTTC
TRBJ1-5 | TRBV28 | . | . | CASSLVFGTANEPQHF | TGTGCCAGCAGTTTAGTGTTCGGGACTGCCAATGAGCCCCAGCATTTT
TRBJ2-1 | TRBV5-4 | . | . | CASSLGQDTSYNEQFF | TGTGCCAGCAGCTTGGGTCAGGATACGTCCTACAATGAGCAGTTCTTC
TRBJ2-2 | TRBV5-1 | . | . | CASSLITTATGELFF | TGCGCCAGCAGCTTGATTACTACCGCGACCGGGGAGCTGTTTTTT
TRBJ2-1 | TRBV6-6 | . | . | CASSYGQGKTGEQFF | TGTGCCAGCAGTTACGGCCAGGGGAAGACCGGTGAGCAGTTCTTC
TRBJ2-3 | TRBV3-1/TRBV3-2 | . | . | CASSQGGTNSGVSQYF | TGTGCCAGCAGCCAAGGTGGGACAAATTCCGGTGTATCGCAGTATTTT
TRBJ2-7 | TRBV14 | . | . | CASSSRGQGLYEQYF | TGTGCCAGCAGTTCAAGGGGTCAGGGACTCTACGAGCAGTACTTC
TRBJ1-6 | TRBV5-1 | . | TRBD1 | CASSGTGDNSPLHF | TGCGCCAGCAGCGGGACAGGTGATAATTCACCCCTCCACTTT
TRBJ2-1 | TRBV2 | . | . | CASSLQFF | TGTGCCAGCAGTCTCCAGTTCTTC
TRBJ2-7 | TRBV12-3/TRBV12-4 | . | TRBD2 | CASQAGVDYEQYF | TGTGCCAGCCAAGCGGGGGTCGACTACGAGCAGTACTTC
TRBJ2-7 | TRBV30 | . | . | CAWSESYRWTECCEQYF | TGTGCCTGGAGTGAGTCCTATAGATGGACTGAGTGCTGCGAGCAGTACTTC
TRBJ1-6 | TRBV20-1 | . | TRBD1 | CSASRDRNYSPLHF | TGCAGTGCTAGTCGGGACAGAAACTATTCACCCCTCCACTTT
TRBJ2-5 | TRBV3-1/TRBV3-2 | . | TRBD2 | CASSPRGGETQYF | TGTGCCAGCAGCCCCCGGGGAGGGGAGACCCAGTACTTC
TRBJ2-1 | TRBV6-2/TRBV6-3 | . | . | CASSIRTEMYNEQFF | TGTGCCAGCAGTATCCGGACAGAAATGTACAATGAGCAGTTCTTC
TRBJ2-2 | TRBV7-6 | . | . | CASSLARVAYSVTSGELFF | TGTGCCAGCAGCTTAGCGCGGGTCGCCTATTCTGTTACTTCCGGGGAGCTGTTTTTT
TRBJ1-3 | TRBV30 | few | . | CAWSVLSGNTIYF | TGTGCCTGGAGTGTACTCTCTGGAAACACCATATATTTT